This entry concerns a single T cell receptor beta chain. Its antigen remains unidentified. TCRdb's table, derived via immunoSEQ multiplex PCR, lists solely in-frame clones and lacks some. This table lists 150,000 or so clones. This sample stems from a study of T cell responses to AZD1222 COVID-19 vaccine. The study, taken as a whole, reports: Only five or six AZD1222 recipients tested seropositive at baseline. White British ancestry dominated among donors, who included more females, and clonal diversity was possibly underestimated. After two AZD1222 doses, spike-specific TCR breadth and depth rose versus day 0. Targets within unmutated variant regions were reportedly found for nearly half of spike-specific TCRs.

The CDR3 is 16 residues long. The germline CDR1 and CDR2 sequences are MGHRA and YSYEKL. Trimming took 3 bases from V and 5 from J; bases not matched to a gene: 7. The chain uses TRBV4-1 and TRBJ1-6, with TRBD1 identical over 7 bases. This receptor was taken from an adult in good health. Source material: peripheral blood. CDR3 region: CASSQEGTVNNSPLHF. Here the CDR3 DNA reads TGCGCCAGCAGCCAGGAGGGGACAGTTAATAATTCACCCCTCCACTTT.